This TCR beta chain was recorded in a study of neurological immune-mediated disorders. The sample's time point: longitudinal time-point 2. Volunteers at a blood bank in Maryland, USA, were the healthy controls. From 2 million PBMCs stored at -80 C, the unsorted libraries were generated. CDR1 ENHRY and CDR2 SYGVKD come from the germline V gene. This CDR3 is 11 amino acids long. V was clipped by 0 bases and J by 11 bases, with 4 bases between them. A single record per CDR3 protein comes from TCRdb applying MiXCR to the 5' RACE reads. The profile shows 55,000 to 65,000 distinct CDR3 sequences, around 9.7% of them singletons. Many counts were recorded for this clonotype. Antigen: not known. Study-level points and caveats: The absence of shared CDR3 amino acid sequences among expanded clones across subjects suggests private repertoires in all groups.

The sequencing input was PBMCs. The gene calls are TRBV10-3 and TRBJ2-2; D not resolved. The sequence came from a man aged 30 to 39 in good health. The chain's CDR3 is CAISESGELFF. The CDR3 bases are TGTGCCATCAGTGAGTCGGGAGAGCTGTTTTTT.